This is a list of T cell receptor beta chains from one sample in a study of blood T cell repertoires in COVID-19. Clones were sequenced by immunoSEQ multiplex PCR, and TCRdb holds only the in-frame ones, with some missing. The sample shows some 280,000 clones, 70% to 90% of them seen only once. Sequencing was performed on peripheral blood. Receptor source: a woman aged 45-59 years with active or convalescent COVID-19. The conserved cysteine and the conserved F or W are not part of the CDR3 here. Clone sizes are given selectively: once, few, many, or a class where the clone is expanded.

V,J,size,CDR3
TRBV3-1/TRBV3-2,TRBJ2-7,NA,ASSPQGWGEQY
TRBV5-1,TRBJ2-5,NA,ASTGEGHYQETQY
TRBV6-1,TRBJ1-2,NA,ASSDLDRGGYGYT
TRBV7-9,TRBJ1-4,NA,ASSPTGSTNEKLF
TRBV20-1,TRBJ1-1,NA,SAGGQVEAF
TRBV5-1,TRBJ2-1,NA,ASSFSGINNEQF
TRBV30,TRBJ2-3,NA,AWSVQGTDTQY
TRBV9,TRBJ1-5,NA,ASSAPQGEQPQH
TRBV7-9,TRBJ2-5,NA,ASSPRDRQETQY
TRBV28,TRBJ2-1,NA,ASVTYNEQF
TRBV30,TRBJ2-1,NA,AWSSGLAGLDEQF
TRBV28,TRBJ1-5,NA,ASSLRRYNQPQH
TRBV10-3,TRBJ2-1,NA,AISAWLAGEGNEQF
TRBV20-1,TRBJ2-5,few,SARNTETQY
TRBV19,TRBJ2-2,once,ASRNRGAGYTGELF
TRBV2,TRBJ2-3,NA,ASSERDRADTQY
TRBV15,TRBJ1-5,NA,ATSRDQVNQPQH
TRBV14,TRBJ2-1,once,ASSQAYRGYNEQF
TRBV29-1,TRBJ1-4,NA,SVSRGFREKLF
TRBV19,TRBJ1-4,NA,ASSKITGGTGGEKLF
TRBV3-1/TRBV3-2,TRBJ1-2,NA,ASSQEGGQSYGYT
TRBV25-1,TRBJ1-1,NA,ASSDGVGFTEAF
TRBV11-2,TRBJ2-1,once,ASRLAGSGNEQF
TRBV10-3,TRBJ1-1,few,AISESRGGAAF
TRBV27,TRBJ2-2,NA,ASSLMTGGVGGELF
TRBV19,TRBJ1-1,NA,ASRTGVRTEAF
TRBV27,TRBJ2-1,NA,ASFRDSTAYNEQF
TRBV5-4,TRBJ1-2,NA,ASSLVGAANYGYT
TRBV29-1,TRBJ1-5,NA,SVTQGSDQPQH
TRBV4-1,TRBJ2-7,NA,ASSTPGTSRNEQY
TRBV11-2,TRBJ1-2,NA,ASSLVAGGGYT
TRBV20-1,TRBJ2-7,NA,SPRGGYEQY
TRBV11-2,TRBJ2-1,NA,ASSSPRGRYNEQF